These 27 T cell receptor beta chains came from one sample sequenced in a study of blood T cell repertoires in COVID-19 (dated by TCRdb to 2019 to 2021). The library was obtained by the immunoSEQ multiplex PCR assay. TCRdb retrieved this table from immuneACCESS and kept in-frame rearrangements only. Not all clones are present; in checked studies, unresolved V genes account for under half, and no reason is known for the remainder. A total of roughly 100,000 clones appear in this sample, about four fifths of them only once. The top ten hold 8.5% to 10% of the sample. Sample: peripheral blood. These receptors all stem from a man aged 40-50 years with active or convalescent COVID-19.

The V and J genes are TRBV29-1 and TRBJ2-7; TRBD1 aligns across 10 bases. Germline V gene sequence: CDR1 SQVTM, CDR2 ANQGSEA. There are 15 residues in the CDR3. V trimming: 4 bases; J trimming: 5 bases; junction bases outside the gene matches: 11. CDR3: CSVASAGTGADEQYF. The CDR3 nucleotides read TGCAGCGTTGCTTCCGCCGGGACAGGGGCTGACGAGCAGTACTTC.

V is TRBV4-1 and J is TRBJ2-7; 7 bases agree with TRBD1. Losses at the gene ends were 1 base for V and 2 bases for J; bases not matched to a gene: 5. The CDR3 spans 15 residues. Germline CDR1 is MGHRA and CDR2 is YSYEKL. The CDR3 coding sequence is TGCGCCAGCAGCCAAGCCGACAGGGTGGCCTACGAGCAGTACTTC. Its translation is CASSQADRVAYEQYF.

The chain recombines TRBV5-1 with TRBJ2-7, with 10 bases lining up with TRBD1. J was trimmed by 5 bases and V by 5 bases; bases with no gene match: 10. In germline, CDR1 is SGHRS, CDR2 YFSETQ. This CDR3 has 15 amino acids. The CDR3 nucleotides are TGCGCCAGCAGTACCTCACCGGGACAGGGGAACGAGCAGTACTTC. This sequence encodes CASSTSPGQGNEQYF.

The CDR3 nucleotides read TGTGCCAGCAGACGTACAGCAGCCTACGAGCAGTACTTC. Translating it yields CASRRTAAYEQYF. The V call is TRBV13, the J call TRBJ2-7; D uncertain. Looked up from germline, CDR1 is PRHDT and CDR2 is FYEKMQ (reference sequence). V shed 6 bases and J shed 2 bases, with 11 bases lying between them. This CDR3 has 13 amino acids.

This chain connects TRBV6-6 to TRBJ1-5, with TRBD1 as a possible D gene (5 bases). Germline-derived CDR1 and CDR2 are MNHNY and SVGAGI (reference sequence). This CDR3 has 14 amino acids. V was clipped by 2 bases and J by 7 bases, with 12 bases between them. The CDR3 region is CASSYGQGGQPQHF. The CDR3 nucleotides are TGTGCCAGCAGTTACGGGCAGGGAGGGCAGCCCCAGCATTTT.

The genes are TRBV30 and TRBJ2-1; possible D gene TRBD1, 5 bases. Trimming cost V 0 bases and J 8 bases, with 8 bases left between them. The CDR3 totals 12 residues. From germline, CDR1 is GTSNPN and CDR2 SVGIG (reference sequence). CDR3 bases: TGTGCCTGGAGTGTAGGGGTGGATGAGCAGTTCTTC. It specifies CAWSVGVDEQFF.

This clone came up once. CDR3 DNA: TGTGCCAGCAGCCCACAGGGGGGGGTTGGCTACACCTTC. This sequence encodes CASSPQGGVGYTF. J is TRBJ1-2 and V is TRBV5-4, with 8 bases fitting TRBD1. The V gene end was trimmed by 4 bases and the J gene end by 7 bases; junction bases not matched to a gene: 6. Germline lookup yields CDR1 SGHNT and CDR2 YYREEE (reference sequence). This CDR3 is built from 13 residues.

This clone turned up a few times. CDR3 amino acids: CSAREGSSGNTIYF. The CDR3 nucleotides read TGCAGCGCCCGTGAGGGAAGCTCTGGAAACACCATATATTTT. The V call is TRBV29-1, the J call TRBJ1-3; no reliable D call. V was trimmed by 7 bases and J by 0 bases, leaving 13 bases between them. From germline, CDR1 is SQVTM and CDR2 ANQGSEA. This CDR3 is built from 14 residues.

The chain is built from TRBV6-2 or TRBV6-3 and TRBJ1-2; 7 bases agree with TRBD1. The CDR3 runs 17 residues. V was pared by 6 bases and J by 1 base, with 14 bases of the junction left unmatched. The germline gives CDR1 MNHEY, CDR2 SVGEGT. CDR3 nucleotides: TGTGCCAGCAGCCGCGGCGGCAGGGGGTGGGTTAACTATGGCTACACCTTC. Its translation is CASSRGGRGWVNYGYTF.

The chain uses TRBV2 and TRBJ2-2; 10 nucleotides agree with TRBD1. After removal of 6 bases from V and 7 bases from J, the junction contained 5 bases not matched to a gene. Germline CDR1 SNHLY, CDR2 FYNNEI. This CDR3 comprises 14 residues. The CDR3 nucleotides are TGTGCCAGCAGGACAGGGGGCGTGGGCGGGGAGCTGTTTTTT. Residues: CASRTGGVGGELFF.

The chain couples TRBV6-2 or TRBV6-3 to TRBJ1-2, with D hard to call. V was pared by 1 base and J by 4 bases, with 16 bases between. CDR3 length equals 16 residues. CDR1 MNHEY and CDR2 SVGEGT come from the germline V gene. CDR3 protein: CASSYYYLPPSYGYTF. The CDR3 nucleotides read TGTGCCAGCAGTTACTACTACCTCCCCCCCAGCTATGGCTACACCTTC.

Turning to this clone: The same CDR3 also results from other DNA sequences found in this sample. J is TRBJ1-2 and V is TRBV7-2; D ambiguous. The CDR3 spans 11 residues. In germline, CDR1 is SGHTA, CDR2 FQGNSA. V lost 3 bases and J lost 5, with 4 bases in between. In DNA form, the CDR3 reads TGTGCCAGCAGCTTCGGTTATGGCTACACCTTC. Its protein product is CASSFGYGYTF.

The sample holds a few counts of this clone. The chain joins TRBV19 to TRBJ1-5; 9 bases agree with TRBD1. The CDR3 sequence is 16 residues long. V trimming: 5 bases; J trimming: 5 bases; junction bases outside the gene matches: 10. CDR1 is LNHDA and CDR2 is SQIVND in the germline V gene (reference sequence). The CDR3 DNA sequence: TGTGCCAGTAGTGGGTGGGGACAGGGCCTAGATCAGCCCCAGCATTTT. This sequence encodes CASSGWGQGLDQPQHF.

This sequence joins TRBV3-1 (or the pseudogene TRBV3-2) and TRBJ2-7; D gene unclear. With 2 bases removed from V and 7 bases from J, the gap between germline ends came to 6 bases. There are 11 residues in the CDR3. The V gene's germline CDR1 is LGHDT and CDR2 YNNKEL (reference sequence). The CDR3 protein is CASSQSGEQYF. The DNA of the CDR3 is TGTGCCAGCAGCCAATCGGGTGAGCAGTACTTC.

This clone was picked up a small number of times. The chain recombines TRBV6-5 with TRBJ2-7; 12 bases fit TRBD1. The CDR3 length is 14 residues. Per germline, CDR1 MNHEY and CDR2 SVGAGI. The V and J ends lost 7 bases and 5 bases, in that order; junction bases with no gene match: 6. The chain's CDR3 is CASNRDRGQDEQYF. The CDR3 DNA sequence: TGTGCCAGCAACCGGGACAGGGGGCAGGACGAGCAGTACTTC.

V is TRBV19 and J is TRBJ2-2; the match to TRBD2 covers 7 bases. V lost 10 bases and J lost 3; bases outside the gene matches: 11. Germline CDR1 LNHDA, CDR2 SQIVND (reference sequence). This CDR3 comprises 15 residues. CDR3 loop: CATKWGGFDTGELFF. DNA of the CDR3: TGTGCCACCAAGTGGGGGGGGTTCGACACCGGGGAGCTGTTTTTT.

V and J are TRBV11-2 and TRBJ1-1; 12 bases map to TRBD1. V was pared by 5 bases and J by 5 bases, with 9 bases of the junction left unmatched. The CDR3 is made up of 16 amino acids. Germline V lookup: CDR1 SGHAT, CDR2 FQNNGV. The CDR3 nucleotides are TGTGCCAGCAGCCAGGGGACAGGGGGCGTGGGGACTGAAGCTTTCTTT. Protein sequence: CASSQGTGGVGTEAFF.

The CDR3: CASSYSMGGTYEQYF. CDR3 sequence (DNA): TGTGCCAGCAGTTACTCGATGGGGGGGACCTACGAGCAGTACTTC. The chain uses TRBV6-5 and TRBJ2-7; 7 positions agree with TRBD2. Germline V lookup: CDR1 MNHEY, CDR2 SVGAGI. The ends lost 0 bases at V and 2 bases at J; junction bases unmatched: 4. The CDR3 runs to 15 residues.

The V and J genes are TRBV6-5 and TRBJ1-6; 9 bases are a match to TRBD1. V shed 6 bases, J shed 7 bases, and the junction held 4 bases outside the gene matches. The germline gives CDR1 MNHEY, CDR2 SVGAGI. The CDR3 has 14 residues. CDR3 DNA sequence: TGTGCCAGCAGATCCGGGACAGGGAATTCACCCCTCCACTTT. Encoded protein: CASRSGTGNSPLHF.

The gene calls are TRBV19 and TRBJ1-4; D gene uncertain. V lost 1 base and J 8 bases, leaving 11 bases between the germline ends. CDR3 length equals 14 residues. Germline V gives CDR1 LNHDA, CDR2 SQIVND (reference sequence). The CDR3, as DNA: TGTGCCAGTAGTATAGGGCAGGTAGGAGAAAAACTGTTTTTT. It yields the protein CASSIGQVGEKLFF. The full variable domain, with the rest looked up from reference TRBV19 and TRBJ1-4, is DGGITQSPKYLFRKEGQNVTLSCEQNLNHDAMYWYRQDPGQGLRLIYYSQIVNDFQKGDIAEGYSVSREKKESFPLTVTSAQKNPTAFYLCASSIGQVGEKLFFGSGTQLSVL.

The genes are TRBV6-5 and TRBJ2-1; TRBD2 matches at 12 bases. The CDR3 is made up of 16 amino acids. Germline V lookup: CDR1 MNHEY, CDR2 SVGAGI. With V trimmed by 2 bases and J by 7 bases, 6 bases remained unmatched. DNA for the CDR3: TGTGCCAGCAGTTACCCTAGCGGGGGGGCCTTAAATGAGCAGTTCTTC. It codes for CASSYPSGGALNEQFF.

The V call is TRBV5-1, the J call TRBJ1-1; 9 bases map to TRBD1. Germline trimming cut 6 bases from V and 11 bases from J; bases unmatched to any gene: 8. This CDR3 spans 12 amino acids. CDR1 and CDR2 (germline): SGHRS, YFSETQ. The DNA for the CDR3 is TGCGCCAGCACAGGCGGGGACAGGGTTGCTTTCTTT. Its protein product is CASTGGDRVAFF.

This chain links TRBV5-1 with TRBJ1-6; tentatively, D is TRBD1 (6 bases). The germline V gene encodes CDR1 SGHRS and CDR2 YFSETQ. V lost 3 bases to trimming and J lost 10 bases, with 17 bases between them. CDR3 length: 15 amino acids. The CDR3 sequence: CASSSIPGVESPLHF. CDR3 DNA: TGCGCCAGCAGCTCTATCCCAGGGGTCGAATCACCCCTCCACTTT.

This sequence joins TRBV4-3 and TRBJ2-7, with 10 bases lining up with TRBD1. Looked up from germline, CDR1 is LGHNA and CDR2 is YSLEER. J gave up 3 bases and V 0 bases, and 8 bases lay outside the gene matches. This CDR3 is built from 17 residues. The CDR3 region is CASSQERDGTGVYEQYF. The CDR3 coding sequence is TGCGCCAGCAGCCAAGAAAGGGACGGGACAGGGGTCTACGAGCAGTACTTC.

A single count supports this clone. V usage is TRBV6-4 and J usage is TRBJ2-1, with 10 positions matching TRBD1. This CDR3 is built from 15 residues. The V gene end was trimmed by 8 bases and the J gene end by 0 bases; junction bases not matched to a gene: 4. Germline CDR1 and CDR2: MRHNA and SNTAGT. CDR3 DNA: TGTGCCAGCGGAAGACAGGGGGCCTCCTACAATGAGCAGTTCTTC. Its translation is CASGRQGASYNEQFF.

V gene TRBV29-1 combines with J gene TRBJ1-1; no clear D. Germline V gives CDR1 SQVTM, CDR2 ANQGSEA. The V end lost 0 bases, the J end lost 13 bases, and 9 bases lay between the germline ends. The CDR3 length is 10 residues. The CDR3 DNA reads TGCAGCGTTGAAGAGAGGCGACTTTTCTTT. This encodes CSVEERRLFF.

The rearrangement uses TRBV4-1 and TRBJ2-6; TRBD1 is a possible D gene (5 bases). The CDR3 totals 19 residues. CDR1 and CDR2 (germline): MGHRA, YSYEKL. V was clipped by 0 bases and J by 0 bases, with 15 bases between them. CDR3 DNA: TGCGCCAGCAGCCAAGATCGAGGACGGACAAACTCTGGGGCCAACGTCCTGACTTTC. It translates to CASSQDRGRTNSGANVLTF.